Below are 8 T cell receptor beta chains sequenced from a single sample in a study of blood T cell repertoires in COVID-19 (dated by TCRdb to about 2020). Library method: the immunoSEQ multiplex PCR assay. Imported from immuneACCESS, the table was reduced by TCRdb to in-frame sequences with V and J called. These copies leave out some clones; in studies compared against another copy, an unresolved V gene accounts for under half, and the cause of the remainder is not known. Counted in this sample were roughly 100,000 clones; more than 70% of them appeared once. Roughly 25% of the sample is in the top ten clones. Sequencing input: peripheral blood. The receptors originated from a human donor in a cohort sampled during active COVID-19.

The V and J genes are TRBV19 and TRBJ1-5; D is possibly TRBD1 (6 bases). The V gene's germline CDR1 is LNHDA and CDR2 SQIVND (reference sequence). The V gene lost 0 bases and the J gene lost 3 bases, with 9 bases spanning the gap. The length of the CDR3 is 15 residues. The CDR3, as DNA: TGTGCCAGTAGTATAGATCAGGGGTACAATCAGCCCCAGCATTTT. This encodes CASSIDQGYNQPQHF.

The chain employs TRBV5-1 and TRBJ1-1; D gene uncertain. Trimming pared 1 base from V and 0 bases from J, leaving 7 bases between. The germline V gene encodes CDR1 SGHRS and CDR2 YFSETQ. CDR3 size: 14 residues. The CDR3 bases are TGCGCCAGCAGCTTGACAGATATGAACACTGAAGCTTTCTTT. Translating gives CASSLTDMNTEAFF.

The rearrangement links TRBV5-6 to TRBJ1-4, with D possibly TRBD1 on 6 matching bases. Trimming left V 1 base short and J 8 bases short, with 18 bases between. The CDR3 runs 16 residues. The germline V gene has CDR1 SGHDT and CDR2 YYEEEE. The CDR3 protein is CASSLLGRQEGEKLFF. In nucleotides, the CDR3 is TGTGCCAGCAGCTTGTTGGGCAGACAGGAAGGGGAAAAACTGTTTTTT.

This sequence joins TRBV18 and TRBJ2-5, with 7 positions matching TRBD1. This CDR3 is built from 13 residues. CDR1 and CDR2 from the germline V gene are KGHSH and LQKENI. V gave up 6 bases and J gave up 3 bases; unmatched junction bases: 4. The CDR3 protein is CASSPGQEETQYF. CDR3 nucleotides: TGTGCCAGCTCCCCCGGACAGGAAGAGACCCAGTACTTC.

This clone was observed a handful of times. The chain employs TRBV7-2 and TRBJ2-7; TRBD1 might be the D (6 bases). Trimming left V 5 bases short and J 8 bases short, with 13 bases between. CDR3 length: 12 residues. Germline values: CDR1 SGHTA, CDR2 FQGNSA. The CDR3 spells CASSPLDRKQYF. The CDR3 nucleotides read TGTGCCAGCAGCCCCCTCGACAGGAAGCAGTACTTC.

This clone was observed a few times. This CDR3 is also generated by other DNA sequences in the sample. J is TRBJ1-3 and V is TRBV4-3; possible D gene TRBD1, 5 bases. The CDR3 loop spans 14 amino acids. The germline V gene encodes CDR1 LGHNA and CDR2 YSLEER. V lost 0 bases to trimming and J lost 3 bases, with 6 bases between them. CDR3 amino acids: CASSQDRVGNTIYF. In nucleotides, the CDR3 is TGCGCCAGCAGCCAAGACAGGGTTGGAAACACCATATATTTT.

J is TRBJ2-3 and V is TRBV12-3 or TRBV12-4; D gene uncertain. Between the trimmed V and J ends, which lost 6 bases and 4 bases, there was a span of 8 bases. CDR3 length: 12 amino acids. Here the CDR3 reads CASRLTSDTQYF. DNA for the CDR3: TGTGCCAGCAGACTAACATCAGATACGCAGTATTTT.

J is TRBJ2-5 and V is TRBV7-2; TRBD2 matches 10 bases. Trimming took 3 bases from V and 5 from J; bases not matched to a gene: 6. CDR3 length: 15 amino acids. CDR1 is SGHTA, CDR2 FQGNSA, per germline. CDR3 in DNA: TGTGCCAGCAGCTTTGGAGCGGGGGGGAGGGAGACCCAGTACTTC. Translated, it gives CASSFGAGGRETQYF.